This record looks at one T cell receptor beta chain sequence and its context. Generated by immunoSEQ multiplex PCR, the TCRdb table keeps only in-frame clones and is missing some. The sample shows approximately 63,000 clones, approximately 88% of them seen only once. The data derive from a study of PD-1 blockade in mismatch repair-deficient tumors. Turning to the study itself: All were previously treated, progressing patients with about twelve mismatch repair-deficient cancer types.

The CDR3 is 17 residues long. Germline V gene sequence: CDR1 MDHEN, CDR2 SYDVKM. V was pared by 6 bases and J by 0 bases, with 14 bases of the junction left unmatched. Every patient had mismatch repair deficiency by PCR or immunohistochemistry. The TCR-sequenced patients were a few responders to pembrolizumab. This clonotype originated in an adult with mismatch repair-deficient cancer. The material was peripheral blood, obtained 52 weeks after starting pembrolizumab. The chain recombines TRBV28 with TRBJ2-7; 7 bases are a match to TRBD1. This chain's CDR3 is CASSPSGGQTSSYEQYF. Written as DNA, the CDR3 is TGTGCCAGCAGCCCTTCTGGGGGACAGACGAGCTCCTACGAGCAGTACTTC.